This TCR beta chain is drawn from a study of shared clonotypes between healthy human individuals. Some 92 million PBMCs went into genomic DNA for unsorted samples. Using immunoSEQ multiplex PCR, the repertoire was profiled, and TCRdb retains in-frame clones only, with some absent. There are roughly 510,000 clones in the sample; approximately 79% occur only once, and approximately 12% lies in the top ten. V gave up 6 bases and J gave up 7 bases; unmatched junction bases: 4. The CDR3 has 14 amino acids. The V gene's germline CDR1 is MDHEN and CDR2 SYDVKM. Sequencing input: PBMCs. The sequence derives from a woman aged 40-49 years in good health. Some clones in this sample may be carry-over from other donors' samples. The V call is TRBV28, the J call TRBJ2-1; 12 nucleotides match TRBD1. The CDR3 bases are TGTGCCAGCAGCCGGGACAGGGGGCTGAATGAGCAGTTCTTC. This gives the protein CASSRDRGLNEQFF.